The rows below give T cell receptor beta chains drawn from one sample of a study of early stage breast cancer tumors. Sequencing used immunoSEQ multiplex PCR; TCRdb keeps in-frame clones, though not all of them. The sample yields around 9,000 clones, about two thirds seen once. Sequenced input: normal breast tissue next to the tumor. The receptors were sampled from a person aged 60 to 70 with breast cancer. Each CDR3 is given with its conserved first and last residue. The order of the fields is clone size, J gene, D gene, CDR3 length, V gene, CDR3 DNA, CDR3 protein. A D gene is named only where the DNA matches it firmly. Rows give clone size only sometimes, using once, few, many, or a class for an expanded clone.

abundance: NA
j_gene: TRBJ2-7
d_gene: TRBD1
len: 17
v_gene: TRBV27
CDR3nt: TGTGCCAGCAGTTTATCCGTGGGACAGGGGGCGGGATACGAGCAGTACTTC
CDR3aa: CASSLSVGQGAGYEQYF

abundance: NA
j_gene: TRBJ2-5
d_gene: NA
len: 14
v_gene: TRBV9
CDR3nt: TGTGCCAGCGCGCCCGGTCAACTCCAAGAGACCCAGTACTTC
CDR3aa: CASAPGQLQETQYF

abundance: medium-sized
j_gene: TRBJ2-5
d_gene: TRBD1
len: 13
v_gene: TRBV4-1
CDR3nt: TGCGCCAGCAGCCCAGGGGGTGGGGAGACCCAGTACTTC
CDR3aa: CASSPGGGETQYF

abundance: NA
j_gene: TRBJ2-1
d_gene: TRBD2
len: 13
v_gene: TRBV12-5
CDR3nt: TGTGCTAGTGGAAGCGGGAGGGGCAATGAGCAGTTCTTC
CDR3aa: CASGSGRGNEQFF

abundance: NA
j_gene: TRBJ1-5
d_gene: NA
len: 13
v_gene: TRBV19
CDR3nt: TGTGCCAGTACCCCCCAGGGGAATCAGCCCCAGCATTTT
CDR3aa: CASTPQGNQPQHF

abundance: once
j_gene: TRBJ2-4
d_gene: TRBD1
len: 14
v_gene: TRBV19
CDR3nt: TGTGCCAGTAGCCTACAGGGGGTAGAAAACATTCAGTACTTC
CDR3aa: CASSLQGVENIQYF

abundance: NA
j_gene: TRBJ2-1
d_gene: TRBD2
len: 17
v_gene: TRBV5-8
CDR3nt: TGTGCCAGCAGCTTGGCCTCGGGACTAGCGGGAGCGGAAGAGCAGTTCTTC
CDR3aa: CASSLASGLAGAEEQFF

abundance: NA
j_gene: TRBJ2-3
d_gene: TRBD2
len: 15
v_gene: TRBV2
CDR3nt: TGTGCCAGCAGGGGGGGCGGGAGGCTTACAGATACGCAGTATTTT
CDR3aa: CASRGGGRLTDTQYF

abundance: few
j_gene: TRBJ2-7
d_gene: TRBD1
len: 13
v_gene: TRBV7-8
CDR3nt: TGTGCCAGCAGCCTGACAGGGTACTACGAGCAGTACTTC
CDR3aa: CASSLTGYYEQYF

abundance: few
j_gene: TRBJ1-1
d_gene: NA
len: 14
v_gene: TRBV5-8
CDR3nt: TGTGCCAGCAGCTTGGGAACGGGAAACACTGAAGCTTTCTTT
CDR3aa: CASSLGTGNTEAFF

abundance: NA
j_gene: TRBJ2-7
d_gene: NA
len: 14
v_gene: TRBV7-8
CDR3nt: TGTGCCAGCAGCCCTGGGAGAACCAATACCGAGCAGTACTTC
CDR3aa: CASSPGRTNTEQYF

abundance: NA
j_gene: TRBJ2-1
d_gene: NA
len: 17
v_gene: TRBV12-1
CDR3nt: TGTGCCAGCAGCTCAATCGCCGGGACTAGCGGGTACAATGAGCAGTTCTTC
CDR3aa: CASSSIAGTSGYNEQFF

abundance: few
j_gene: TRBJ1-1
d_gene: NA
len: 12
v_gene: TRBV19
CDR3nt: TGTGCCAGTAGGGCTCCTCGGGCTGAAGCTTTCTTT
CDR3aa: CASRAPRAEAFF

abundance: NA
j_gene: TRBJ2-4
d_gene: TRBD2
len: 19
v_gene: TRBV11-1
CDR3nt: TGTGCCAGCAGCCCCCCAAATACCGTGGGACTACCAGCCAAAAACATTCAGTACTTC
CDR3aa: CASSPPNTVGLPAKNIQYF

abundance: NA
j_gene: TRBJ2-2
d_gene: NA
len: 15
v_gene: TRBV7-9
CDR3nt: TGTGCCAGCAGCTTAAACATCATGAACACCGGGGAGCTGTTTTTT
CDR3aa: CASSLNIMNTGELFF

abundance: NA
j_gene: TRBJ1-5
d_gene: NA
len: 15
v_gene: TRBV28
CDR3nt: TGTGCCAGCAGATCCCAGGGCACCGGCAATCAGCCCCAGCATTTT
CDR3aa: CASRSQGTGNQPQHF

abundance: NA
j_gene: TRBJ2-3
d_gene: TRBD1
len: 15
v_gene: TRBV19
CDR3nt: TGTGCCAGTAGAACCTTGGACAGGGACACAGATACGCAGTATTTT
CDR3aa: CASRTLDRDTDTQYF

abundance: NA
j_gene: TRBJ1-4
d_gene: NA
len: 18
v_gene: TRBV4-1
CDR3nt: TGCGCCAGCAGCACGCGGGGTGGGAAAACCGGAACTAATGAAAAACTGTTTTTT
CDR3aa: CASSTRGGKTGTNEKLFF

abundance: NA
j_gene: TRBJ1-2
d_gene: TRBD1
len: 14
v_gene: TRBV7-2
CDR3nt: TGTGCCAGCAGCGCCGGACAGGGCTACTATGGCTACACCTTC
CDR3aa: CASSAGQGYYGYTF

abundance: NA
j_gene: TRBJ2-7
d_gene: NA
len: 14
v_gene: TRBV4-3
CDR3nt: TGCGCCAGCAGCCGAGCGGCTTACGCCTACGAGCAGTACTTC
CDR3aa: CASSRAAYAYEQYF

abundance: few
j_gene: TRBJ1-1
d_gene: NA
len: 13
v_gene: TRBV30
CDR3nt: TGTGCCTGGATGAGGACATTCAACACTGAAGCTTTCTTT
CDR3aa: CAWMRTFNTEAFF

abundance: NA
j_gene: TRBJ1-6
d_gene: TRBD1
len: 14
v_gene: TRBV18
CDR3nt: TGTGCCAGCTCACCCCGGGACAGGGGTTCACCCCTCCACTTT
CDR3aa: CASSPRDRGSPLHF

abundance: NA
j_gene: TRBJ2-5
d_gene: TRBD1
len: 16
v_gene: TRBV9
CDR3nt: TGTGCCAGCAGCGTAGCTACGAGGACAGGGGGCGAGACCCAGTACTTC
CDR3aa: CASSVATRTGGETQYF

abundance: few
j_gene: TRBJ1-2
d_gene: TRBD1
len: 14
v_gene: TRBV14
CDR3nt: TGTGCCAGCGCCAGGGGGACAGGGGTTGATGGCTACACCTTC
CDR3aa: CASARGTGVDGYTF